This TCR beta chain is drawn from a study of blood T cell repertoires in COVID-19 (dated by TCRdb to the early 2020s). A note on the overall study: Samples from collaborators originated in the United States, Italy and Spain and spanned both the acute and convalescent phases of COVID-19. The prospective study material was composed of cDNA or gDNA derived from T cells, B-cell-depleted T cells, or PBMCs. Where available, HLA class I and class II types were taken from metadata supplied by the sample provider and were not determined by assay-based typing. A freely available public database, intended as a resource for researchers studying the immune response to SARS-CoV-2, is where the repertoires were released. Nearly every sample came with metadata listing a de-identified subject ID, COVID-19 status, age in years and sex. The samples were drawn from the first 160 participants of the ongoing ImmuneRACE study and from 1,254 subjects provided by 6 global collaborators. The dataset comprised deeply sampled blood TCRbeta repertoires from subjects exposed to, actively infected with, or recovered from COVID-19. Here is what the overall study found, with its caveats: The amount of clinical and demographic metadata varied by source and participant and was provided uncurated.

The immunoSEQ Assay, a bias-controlled multiplex PCR, was used to amplify TCRbeta CDR3 regions from genomic DNA. As for how the authors treated the data: Nucleated cell counts per sample were estimated from amplification of reference gene primers within the assay. To quantify the absolute abundance of each unique TCRbeta CDR3 rearrangement, sequence reads were collapsed and filtered. For each sample, productive Simpson clonality was calculated by taking the square root of Simpson's diversity index across productive rearrangements. Drawn from immuneACCESS, this table holds only the in-frame rearrangements with V and J called that TCRdb kept. Clones are partly lost; checked studies trace under half to an unresolved V gene and leave the rest unexplained. The DNA gave D and trimming, while V, J and clone size come from that table. For this sample there are about 230,000 clones; 80% to 90% appear just once. The top ten clones comprise roughly 2.5% of the sample.

In Seattle, one collaborating source enrolled patients while the infection was active and tracked those patients longitudinally over the course of disease. Whole blood was collected in K2EDTA tubes by collaborating institutions according to the institutions' own protocols. Collaborator samples were shipped for TCRbeta analysis as frozen whole blood, isolated PBMCs, or DNA extracted from either sample type. CDR1 and CDR2, per the germline V gene, are LGHNA and YSLEER. V and J are trimmed by 1 base and 5 bases, and the gene matches miss 9 bases of the junction. The CDR3 covers 17 residues, taking in both the cysteine and the phenylalanine. The only DNA kept is the CDR3, 51 bases in frame from the first base. Turning to this clone: No cognate antigen has been identified for it. One base away there is no much larger clone; base qualities are not given.

The V and J genes are TRBV4-3 and TRBJ2-3; TRBD2 lines up with 10 middle nucleotides. Material for sequencing was peripheral blood. This TCR was recovered from a man aged 25 to 40 with COVID-19, enrolled during active disease. In nucleotide form, the sequence is TGCGCCAGCAGCCAAGGAATGCTAGCGGGAGTTGGAGATACGCAGTATTTT. This translates into CASSQGMLAGVGDTQYF.